This TCR beta chain emerged from a study of T cells in Graves' hyperthyroidism and ophthalmopathy. General study findings and limits: Most clonotypes expanded in the thyroid (above 0.001) were also present in blood.

Researchers amplified the TCR beta CDR3 regions from RNA transcripts. The primer set for the first-round RT-PCR of the TCR CDR3 was HTBI. Each CDR3 protein gets one entry after TCRdb re-called the multiplex PCR reads with MiXCR. The data hold some 600,000 distinct CDR3 sequences, with 46% observed a single time. Germline lookup yields CDR1 LNHNV and CDR2 YYDKDF (reference sequence). The V end was cut by 0 bases, the J end by 10 bases, with 10 bases between. CDR3 length: 14 amino acids. No progression to ophthalmopathy during 18 months of follow-up defined stable disease. Recently diagnosed hyperthyroidism of less than 2 months' duration affected patients aged 18 to 65. Comment on this clonotype: Its antigen is unidentified.

The sequence was collected from a woman aged 18 to 35 with Graves' hyperthyroidism. The genes are TRBV15 and TRBJ1-6; D is undetermined. The specimen was peripheral blood or thyroid tissue (not recorded which). Here the CDR3 DNA reads TGTGCCACCAGCAGAGATGGGGTGAAATCACCCCTCCACTTT. It codes for CATSRDGVKSPLHF.